These T cell receptor beta chains were read from a single sample in a study of blood T cell repertoires in COVID-19. Profiled with immunoSEQ multiplex PCR; TCRdb holds only in-frame clones, not every one. The sample records approximately 230,000 clones, 70% to 90% being singletons. The sequencing input was PBMCs or T cells enriched from blood (not recorded which). These receptors originate from a young man who had recovered from COVID-19. The CDR3 runs from the conserved cysteine through the conserved F or W. D genes are given only for firm matches. For some rows the clone size is stated as once, few or many, or as a class when expanded; others skip it.

J	V	size	D	CDR3	DNA
TRBJ1-2	TRBV12-3/TRBV12-4	.	.	CASTKHQPYGYTF	TGTGCCAGCACCAAACATCAACCCTATGGCTACACCTTC
TRBJ2-1	TRBV3-1/TRBV3-2	.	TRBD2	CASSPGLAGNEQFF	TGTGCCAGCAGCCCGGGACTAGCCGGCAATGAGCAGTTCTTC
TRBJ1-2	TRBV6-5	.	.	CASSRDLGLGGYTF	TGTGCCAGCAGTCGGGATCTAGGACTCGGGGGCTACACCTTC
TRBJ1-6	TRBV12-5	.	.	CASGSPEGSYNSPLHF	TGTGCTAGTGGTTCCCCTGAGGGTTCCTATAATTCACCCCTCCACTTT
TRBJ2-5	TRBV18	.	TRBD2	CASSSFEAGVGETQYF	TGTGCCAGCTCATCATTCGAAGCGGGAGTAGGGGAGACCCAGTACTTC
TRBJ1-2	TRBV19	.	.	CASSWGQLARHYGYTF	TGTGCCAGTAGTTGGGGGCAGCTTGCCCGGCACTATGGCTACACCTTC
TRBJ2-3	TRBV7-9	once	.	CASSPPRLTDTQYF	TGTGCCAGCAGCCCGCCGAGACTCACAGATACGCAGTATTTT
TRBJ2-7	TRBV7-6	.	TRBD2	CASSLAIGTSGHSYEQYF	TGTGCCAGCAGCTTGGCGATAGGGACTAGCGGTCATTCCTACGAGCAGTACTTC
TRBJ1-6	TRBV28	.	.	CASSLFGGSPLHF	TGTGCCAGCAGTTTATTTGGCGGTTCACCCCTCCACTTT
TRBJ1-6	TRBV5-6	.	TRBD1	CASSHGQAYSPLHF	TGTGCCAGCAGCCATGGACAGGCATATTCACCCCTCCACTTT
TRBJ2-1	TRBV24-1	.	.	CATSGTAHSYNEQFF	TGTGCCACCAGTGGGACTGCGCACTCCTACAATGAGCAGTTCTTC
TRBJ2-4	TRBV2	.	TRBD2	CASSVLAGGLAKNIQYF	TGTGCCAGCAGCGTACTAGCGGGGGGGTTAGCCAAAAACATTCAGTACTTC
TRBJ1-4	TRBV3-1/TRBV3-2	.	.	CASSHSMGGSEKLFF	TGTGCCAGCAGCCACAGTATGGGGGGTTCGGAAAAACTGTTTTTT
TRBJ1-2	TRBV28	.	TRBD1	CASSLGQGRDYGYTF	TGTGCCAGCAGTTTGGGACAGGGACGGGACTATGGCTACACCTTC
TRBJ2-5	TRBV28	.	TRBD2	CASSGAPSGRQETQYF	TGTGCCAGCAGTGGCGCCCCTAGCGGGAGACAGGAGACCCAGTACTTC
TRBJ2-1	TRBV19	.	TRBD2	CASSSSTLAGGHYNEQFF	TGTGCCAGTAGTAGTAGCACGTTAGCGGGAGGCCATTACAATGAGCAGTTCTTC
TRBJ2-7	TRBV14	.	.	CASSQDTRGQYF	TGTGCCAGCAGCCAAGATACTCGAGGGCAGTACTTC
TRBJ2-1	TRBV24-1	.	TRBD2	CATSDSPSSGRVGEQFF	TGTGCCACCAGTGATTCGCCCTCTAGCGGGAGGGTAGGTGAGCAGTTCTTC
TRBJ2-7	TRBV6-5	.	TRBD1	CASSLYPGQGFEQYF	TGTGCCAGCAGTTTATATCCCGGACAGGGATTCGAGCAGTACTTC
TRBJ2-7	TRBV11-2	.	.	CASSPPGEQYF	TGTGCCAGCAGCCCGCCGGGAGAGCAGTACTTC
TRBJ2-1	TRBV28	.	TRBD2	CASSSGITYNEQFF	TGTGCCAGCAGTAGCGGGATCACCTACAATGAGCAGTTCTTC
TRBJ2-1	TRBV6-4	.	.	CAIQQRQTVAREQFF	TGTGCCATTCAGCAGAGACAGACGGTAGCAAGGGAGCAGTTCTTC
TRBJ2-1	TRBV3-1/TRBV3-2	.	TRBD2	CASSQLPGLADVSSYNEQFF	TGTGCCAGCAGCCAGTTACCGGGACTAGCGGATGTGAGCTCCTACAATGAGCAGTTCTTC
TRBJ1-1	TRBV10-1	.	TRBD1	CASRLDRGTEAFF	TGCGCCAGCAGACTCGACAGGGGCACTGAAGCTTTCTTT
TRBJ2-3	TRBV29-1	few	TRBD2	CSVGPGLAGGYTQYF	TGCAGCGTTGGCCCAGGACTAGCGGGGGGCTATACGCAGTATTTT
TRBJ2-6	TRBV5-1	.	.	CASSLGWGDKSSGANVLTF	TGCGCCAGCAGCCTTGGATGGGGGGATAAGAGCTCTGGGGCCAACGTCCTGACTTTC
TRBJ2-3	TRBV6-5	.	TRBD2	CASSYSTGGTQYF	TGTGCCAGCAGTTACTCGACGGGGGGTACGCAGTATTTT
TRBJ1-1	TRBV27	.	TRBD1	CASTGRGSEAFF	TGTGCCAGCACCGGCAGGGGGTCTGAAGCTTTCTTT
TRBJ1-4	TRBV5-1	.	.	CASSPDRHEKLFF	TGCGCCAGCAGCCCGGACAGACATGAAAAACTGTTTTTT
TRBJ1-2	TRBV29-1	.	.	CSVETDRIDGYTF	TGCAGCGTTGAAACTGACAGAATAGATGGCTACACCTTC
TRBJ2-1	TRBV3-1/TRBV3-2	.	TRBD1	CASSRDREGADEQFF	TGTGCCAGCAGCCGGGACCGAGAGGGGGCAGATGAGCAGTTCTTC
TRBJ1-4	TRBV29-1	once	.	CSVGGGGGEKLFF	TGCAGCGTTGGGGGTGGAGGAGGTGAAAAACTGTTTTTT
TRBJ1-6	TRBV19	.	.	CATGRGTETYNSPLHF	TGTGCCACCGGCCGAGGGACTGAGACCTATAATTCACCCCTCCACTTT
TRBJ2-1	TRBV5-5	.	.	CASSWGLIASYNEQFF	TGTGCCAGCAGCTGGGGACTGATAGCATCCTACAATGAGCAGTTCTTC
TRBJ1-2	TRBV5-1	.	TRBD1	CASSNRGIYGYTF	TGCGCCAGCAGTAACAGGGGAATCTATGGCTACACCTTC
TRBJ2-3	TRBV19	.	TRBD2	CASSKLAGGITDTQYF	TGTGCCAGTAGTAAACTAGCGGGAGGGATCACAGATACGCAGTATTTT
TRBJ1-5	TRBV18	.	.	CASSRGENQPQHF	TGTGCCAGCTCACGCGGAGAGAATCAGCCCCAGCATTTT
TRBJ2-1	TRBV11-1	.	TRBD2	CASSLALRLADSYNEQFF	TGTGCCAGCAGCTTAGCGCTGAGACTAGCGGATTCCTACAATGAGCAGTTCTTC
TRBJ2-1	TRBV6-6	.	TRBD2	CASSPTSGGYNEQFF	TGTGCCAGCAGCCCCACTAGCGGGGGTTACAATGAGCAGTTCTTC
TRBJ1-1	TRBV29-1	once	.	CSVDINTEAFF	TGCAGCGTTGATATTAACACTGAAGCTTTCTTT
TRBJ2-1	TRBV7-2	.	TRBD2	CASSYPGTSGGSPQFF	TGTGCCAGCAGCTACCCCGGGACTAGCGGGGGCAGCCCGCAGTTCTTC
TRBJ1-5	TRBV15	.	TRBD1	CATSRGPPYRGRDQPQHF	TGTGCCACCAGCAGAGGGCCGCCATACAGGGGTCGGGATCAGCCCCAGCATTTT
TRBJ1-1	TRBV6-5	.	.	CASSFDLFQGTFF	TGTGCCAGCAGTTTCGACCTCTTTCAGGGCACTTTCTTT
TRBJ2-3	TRBV24-1	.	TRBD2	CATSDPRLAGTDTQYF	TGTGCCACCAGTGATCCTAGACTAGCGGGAACAGATACGCAGTATTTT
TRBJ2-5	TRBV3-1/TRBV3-2	.	.	CASSRPRDQETQYF	TGTGCCAGCAGCCGGCCCCGGGATCAAGAGACCCAGTACTTC
TRBJ1-4	TRBV7-9	.	.	CASSPRSVGQGTKTEKLFF	TGTGCCAGCAGCCCCCGTTCGGTTGGGCAGGGTACGAAAACTGAAAAACTGTTTTTT
TRBJ2-1	TRBV19	.	.	CASSRVSYNEQFF	TGTGCCAGTAGTAGAGTGTCCTACAATGAGCAGTTCTTC
TRBJ1-2	TRBV19	.	TRBD1	CASTPGTGVYGYTF	TGTGCCAGTACCCCCGGGACAGGGGTTTATGGCTACACCTTC
TRBJ1-1	TRBV3-1/TRBV3-2	.	TRBD1	CASSAGTGMNTEAFF	TGTGCCAGCAGCGCCGGGACAGGGATGAACACTGAAGCTTTCTTT